This T cell receptor (beta chain) was profiled in a study of shared clonotypes between healthy human individuals. Study at large: With ages of 18 to 49, the donors were two women and three men.

The investigators split CD4+ cells into a CD45RA+ naive subset and a CD45RA-negative memory subset. The length of the CDR3 is 14 residues. Trimming shortened V by 0 bases and J by 5 bases, and 9 bases separated the two germline ends. The germline V gene encodes CDR1 SGHDT and CDR2 YYEEEE. Some clones are missing from TCRdb's copy, which holds only in-frame ones; the method was immunoSEQ multiplex PCR. The data show a few million clones, over 90% seen once. The study, taken as a whole, reports: Non-shared clonotypes had lower generation probabilities than clonotypes shared by all four sorted-subset donors. A few donors had about 5.1% of their naive CD4 clonotypes in common.

Worth noting for this clone: The target antigen is unknown.

The sequenced material came from naive CD4+ T cells from PBMCs. Indicated subset: CD45RA+ positively selected. This TCR derives from a man younger than 30 in good health. Some clones in this sample may be carry-over from other donors' samples. This chain uses TRBV5-6 with TRBJ2-1; D gene ambiguous. CDR3 DNA sequence: TGTGCCAGCAGCTTGGGGTTTTTGGACAATGAGCAGTTCTTC. This gives the protein CASSLGFLDNEQFF.